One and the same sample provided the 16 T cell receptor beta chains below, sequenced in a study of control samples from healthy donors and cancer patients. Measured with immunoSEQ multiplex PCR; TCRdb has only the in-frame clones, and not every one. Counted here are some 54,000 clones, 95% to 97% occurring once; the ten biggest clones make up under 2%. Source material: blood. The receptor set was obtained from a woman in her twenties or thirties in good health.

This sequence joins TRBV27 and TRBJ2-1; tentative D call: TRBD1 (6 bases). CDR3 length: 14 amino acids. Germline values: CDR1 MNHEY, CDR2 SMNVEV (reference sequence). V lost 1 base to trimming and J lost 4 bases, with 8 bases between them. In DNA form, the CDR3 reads TGTGCCAGCAGTTTATTCGGACAGTACAATGAGCAGTTCTTC. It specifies CASSLFGQYNEQFF.

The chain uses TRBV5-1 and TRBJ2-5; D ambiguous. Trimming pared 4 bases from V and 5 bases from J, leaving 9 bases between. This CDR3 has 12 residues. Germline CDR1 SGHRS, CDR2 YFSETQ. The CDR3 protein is CASSPLGETQYF. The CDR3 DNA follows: TGCGCCAGCAGCCCCTTGGGGGAGACCCAGTACTTC.

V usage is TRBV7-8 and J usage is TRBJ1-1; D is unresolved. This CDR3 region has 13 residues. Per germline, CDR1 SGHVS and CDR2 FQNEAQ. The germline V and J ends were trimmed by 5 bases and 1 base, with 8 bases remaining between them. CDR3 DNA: TGTGCCAGCAGCAACTCCGGGAACACTGAAGCTTTCTTT. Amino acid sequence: CASSNSGNTEAFF.

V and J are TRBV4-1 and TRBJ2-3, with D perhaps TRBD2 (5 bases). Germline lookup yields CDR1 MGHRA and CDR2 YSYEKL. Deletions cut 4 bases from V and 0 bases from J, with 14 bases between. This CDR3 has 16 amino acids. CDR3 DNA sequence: TGCGCCAGCAGCCGCCTTCCTTCGGGAAGCACAGATACGCAGTATTTT. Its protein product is CASSRLPSGSTDTQYF.

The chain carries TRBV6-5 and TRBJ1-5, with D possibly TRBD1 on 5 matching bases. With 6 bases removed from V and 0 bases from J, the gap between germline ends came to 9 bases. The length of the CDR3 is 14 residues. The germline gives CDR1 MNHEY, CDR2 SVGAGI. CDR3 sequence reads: CASSAGFSNQPQHF. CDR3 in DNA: TGTGCCAGCAGCGCAGGGTTTAGCAATCAGCCCCAGCATTTT.

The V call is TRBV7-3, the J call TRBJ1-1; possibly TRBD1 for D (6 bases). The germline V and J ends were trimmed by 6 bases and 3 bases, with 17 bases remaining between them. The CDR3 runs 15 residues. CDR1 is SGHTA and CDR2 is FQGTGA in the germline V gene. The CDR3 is CASSTSGGIDTEAFF. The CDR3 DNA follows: TGTGCCAGCAGTACCAGTGGGGGCATCGACACTGAAGCTTTCTTT.

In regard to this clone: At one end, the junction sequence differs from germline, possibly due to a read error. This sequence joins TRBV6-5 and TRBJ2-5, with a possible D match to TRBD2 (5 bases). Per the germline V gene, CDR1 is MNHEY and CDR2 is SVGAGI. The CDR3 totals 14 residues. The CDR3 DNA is TGTGCCTGCAGACTAACACCGTACCAAGAGACCCAGTACTTC. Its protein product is CACRLTPYQETQYF.

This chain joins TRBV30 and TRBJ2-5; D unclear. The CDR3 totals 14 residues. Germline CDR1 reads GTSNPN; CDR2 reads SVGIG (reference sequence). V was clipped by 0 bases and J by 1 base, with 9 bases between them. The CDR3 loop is CAWSVYGLQETQYF. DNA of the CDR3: TGTGCCTGGAGTGTTTACGGCCTCCAAGAGACCCAGTACTTC.

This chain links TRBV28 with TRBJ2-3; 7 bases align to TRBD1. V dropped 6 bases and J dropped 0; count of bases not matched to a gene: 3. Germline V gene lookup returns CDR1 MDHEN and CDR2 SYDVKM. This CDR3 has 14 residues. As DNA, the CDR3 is TGTGCCAGCAGCCAGACAGGGAGCACAGATACGCAGTATTTT. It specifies CASSQTGSTDTQYF.

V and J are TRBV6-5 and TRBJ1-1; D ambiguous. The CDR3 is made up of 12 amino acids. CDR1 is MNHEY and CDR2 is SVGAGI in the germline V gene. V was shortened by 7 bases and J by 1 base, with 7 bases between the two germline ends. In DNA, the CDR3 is TGTGCCAGCACCACAAGGAACACTGAAGCTTTCTTT. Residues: CASTTRNTEAFF.

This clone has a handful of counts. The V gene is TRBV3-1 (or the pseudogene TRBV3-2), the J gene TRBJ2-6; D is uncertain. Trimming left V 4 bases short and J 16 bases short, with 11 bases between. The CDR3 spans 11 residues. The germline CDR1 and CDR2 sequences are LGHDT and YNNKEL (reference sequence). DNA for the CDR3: TGTGCCAGCAGCCTACCTGGGCAGCTGACTTTC. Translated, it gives CASSLPGQLTF.

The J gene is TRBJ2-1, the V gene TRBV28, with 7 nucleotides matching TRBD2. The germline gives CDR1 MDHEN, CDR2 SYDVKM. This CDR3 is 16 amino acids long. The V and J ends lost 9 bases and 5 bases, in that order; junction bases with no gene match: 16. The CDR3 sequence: CASALLGGGRDNEQFF. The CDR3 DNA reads TGTGCCAGTGCCCTCTTGGGCGGAGGGAGGGACAATGAGCAGTTCTTC.

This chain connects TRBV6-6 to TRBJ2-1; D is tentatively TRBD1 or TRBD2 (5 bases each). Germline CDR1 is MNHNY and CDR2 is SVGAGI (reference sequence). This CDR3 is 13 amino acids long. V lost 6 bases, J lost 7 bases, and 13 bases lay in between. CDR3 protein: CASRTGTANEQFF. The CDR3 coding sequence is TGTGCCAGCAGGACCGGGACGGCGAATGAGCAGTTCTTC.

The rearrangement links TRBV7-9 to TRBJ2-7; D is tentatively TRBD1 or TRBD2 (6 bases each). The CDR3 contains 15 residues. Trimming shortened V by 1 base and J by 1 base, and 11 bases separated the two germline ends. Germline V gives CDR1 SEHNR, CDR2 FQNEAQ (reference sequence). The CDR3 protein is CASSLEGGRSYEQYF. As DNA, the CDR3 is TGTGCCAGCAGCTTAGAGGGGGGACGGTCCTACGAGCAGTACTTC.

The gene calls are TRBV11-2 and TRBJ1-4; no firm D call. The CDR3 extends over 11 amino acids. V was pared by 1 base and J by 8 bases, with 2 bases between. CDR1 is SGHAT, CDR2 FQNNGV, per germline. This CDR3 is CASSLAEKLFF. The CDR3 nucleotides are TGTGCCAGCAGCTTAGCCGAAAAACTGTTTTTT.

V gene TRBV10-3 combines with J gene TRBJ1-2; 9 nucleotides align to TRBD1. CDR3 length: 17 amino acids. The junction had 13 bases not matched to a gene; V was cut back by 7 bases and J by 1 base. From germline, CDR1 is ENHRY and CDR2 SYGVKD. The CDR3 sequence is CAINKDRGSTLNYGYTF. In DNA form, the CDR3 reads TGTGCCATCAACAAGGACAGGGGTTCGACCCTTAACTATGGCTACACCTTC.